The 7 T cell receptor beta chains below were found in one sample sequenced in a study of T cells in Graves' hyperthyroidism and ophthalmopathy. Amplification of TCR beta CDR3 regions was performed using RNA transcripts as template. During a first-round RT-PCR of the TCR CDR3, the HTBI primer set was used. TCRdb fed the multiplex PCR reads into MiXCR, producing one record per CDR3 protein. The repertoire has more than 500,000 distinct CDR3 sequences, about 16% of them found once; the top ten carry around 28%. Sequenced input: blood. These receptors were obtained from a woman in her 30s with Graves' ophthalmopathy.

This rearrangement joins TRBV28 to TRBJ1-2; D remains unclear. Germline V gene lookup returns CDR1 MDHEN and CDR2 SYDVKM. The CDR3 extends over 13 amino acids. Trimming stripped 3 bases from V and 4 bases from J, with 9 bases between. The CDR3 protein is CASSLSLSYGYTF. The DNA for the CDR3 is TGTGCCAGCAGTTTGAGTCTGTCCTATGGCTACACCTTC.

This clonotype has more than one count but fewer than ten. The junction differs from germline at one of its ends, possibly a read error. The chain couples TRBV10-1 to TRBJ1-5, with D maybe TRBD1 (5 bases). Per the germline V gene, CDR1 is WNHNN and CDR2 is SYGVQD (reference sequence). This CDR3 has 13 amino acids. The CDR3 protein is CASCEQGSQPQHF. The DNA for the CDR3 is TGCGCCAGCTGTGAGCAGGGTTCTCAGCCCCAGCATTTT.

The V and J genes are TRBV11-2 and TRBJ2-7; D gene uncertain. V dropped 7 bases and J dropped 2 bases, with 18 bases sitting between them. The CDR3 length is 15 residues. In germline, CDR1 is SGHAT, CDR2 FQNNGV. The CDR3: CASTHPGSPPYEQYF. In nucleotides, the CDR3 is TGTGCCAGCACCCATCCCGGGTCTCCCCCCTACGAGCAGTACTTC.

This clonotype was detected ten times or more. This chain uses TRBV28 with TRBJ2-5, with 8 bases lining up with TRBD2. CDR1 and CDR2 (germline): MDHEN, SYDVKM. The V segment lost 2 bases and the J segment 4 bases; nucleotides outside the gene matches: 3. This CDR3 has 14 residues. DNA of the CDR3: TGTGCCAGCAGTTTAATGCTAGCGGGAGAGACCCAGTACTTC. Protein product: CASSLMLAGETQYF. Variable domain in full (rest from reference TRBV28 and TRBJ2-5): DVKVTQSSRYLVKRTGEKVFLECVQDMDHENMFWYRQDPGLGLRLIYFSYDVKMKEKGDIPEGYSVSREKKERFSLILESASTNQTSMYLCASSLMLAGETQYFGPGTRLLVL.

This clonotype was seen repeatedly, ten times or more. This chain connects TRBV6-1 to TRBJ1-5, with D possibly TRBD1 on 5 matching bases. The germline V gene has CDR1 MNHNS and CDR2 SASEGT. This CDR3 has 15 amino acids. V was cut by 5 bases and J by 0 bases, with 11 bases left in between. The CDR3 DNA is TGTGCCAGCAGTTTGACAGTCAATAGCAATCAGCCCCAGCATTTT. This gives the protein CASSLTVNSNQPQHF.

The sample holds many counts of this clonotype. This chain joins TRBV5-1 and TRBJ1-2; maybe TRBD1 (5 bases). This CDR3 has 15 amino acids. Deletions cut 0 bases from V and 4 bases from J, with 13 bases between. CDR1 and CDR2 from the germline V gene are SGHRS and YFSETQ. CDR3 coding DNA: TGCGCCAGCAGCTTGGATGGGGGATCTGGCTATGGCTACACCTTC. Translating gives CASSLDGGSGYGYTF.

Many counts were recorded for this clonotype. The V and J genes are TRBV7-3 and TRBJ2-1; 7 nucleotides align to TRBD2. V was pared by 3 bases and J by 8 bases, with 10 bases of the junction left unmatched. This CDR3 is built from 15 residues. The germline V gene has CDR1 SGHTA and CDR2 FQGTGA. CDR3 nucleotides: TGTGCCAGCAGCTTGTCTGCGGGAGTGTTGCATGAGCAGTTCTTC. Translation: CASSLSAGVLHEQFF.